This TCR beta chain was sequenced during a study of lymphopenia after photon versus proton radiotherapy. Deletions cut 0 bases from V and 0 bases from J, with 7 bases between. Germline-derived CDR1 and CDR2 are SGHDT and YYEEEE. The CDR3 covers 14 residues. Libraries were prepared by immunoSEQ multiplex PCR; TCRdb keeps only in-frame clonotypes and omits some of them. The sample includes approximately 80,000 clones, over 70% seen only once; the top ten take over 1.2%. With regard to this clone: Antigen specificity is unknown.

Findings of the study overall: Better survival with proton therapy was suggested as possible, not demonstrated.

This specimen was peripheral blood, taken from a patient treated with proton-based radiotherapy. The TCR comes from a man in his sixties with pancreatic cancer. V gene TRBV5-6 combines with J gene TRBJ2-7, with unresolved D. The CDR3 loop reads CASSLAGTSYEQYF. The CDR3 coding sequence is TGTGCCAGCAGCTTGGCGGGCACCTCCTACGAGCAGTACTTC.